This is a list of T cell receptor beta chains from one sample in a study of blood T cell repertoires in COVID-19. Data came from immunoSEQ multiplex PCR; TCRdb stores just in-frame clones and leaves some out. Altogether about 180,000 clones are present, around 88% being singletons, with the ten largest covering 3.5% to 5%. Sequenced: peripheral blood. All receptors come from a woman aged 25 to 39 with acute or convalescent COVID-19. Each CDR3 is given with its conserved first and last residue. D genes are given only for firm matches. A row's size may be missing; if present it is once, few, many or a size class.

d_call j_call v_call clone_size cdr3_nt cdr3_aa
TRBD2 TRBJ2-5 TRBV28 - TGTGCCAGCATCCCTGGGACTAGCGGGAGGGAAGAGACCCAGTACTTC CASIPGTSGREETQYF
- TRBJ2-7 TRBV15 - TGTGCCACCAGTCAGAACCTCGACTACGAGCAGTACTTC CATSQNLDYEQYF
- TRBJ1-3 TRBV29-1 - TGCAGCGTTATCAGCTCTGGAAACACCATATATTTT CSVISSGNTIYF
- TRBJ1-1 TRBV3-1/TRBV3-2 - TGTGCCAGCAGCCAAGTGGGGGGATCGGGAGCTTTCTTT CASSQVGGSGAFF
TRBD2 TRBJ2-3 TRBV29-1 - TGCAGCGTTGGCGGGAGGCCCACAGATACGCAGTATTTT CSVGGRPTDTQYF
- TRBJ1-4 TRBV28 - TGTGCCAGCATCCGCGCGGCGACTAATGAAAAACTGTTTTTT CASIRAATNEKLFF
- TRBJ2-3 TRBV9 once TGTGCCAGCAGCCCCGGCGGGCCAGATACGCAGTATTTT CASSPGGPDTQYF
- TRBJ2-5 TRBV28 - TGTGCCAGCCAGAGGCGGGACCAAGAGACCCAGTACTTC CASQRRDQETQYF
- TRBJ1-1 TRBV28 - TGTGCCACAGCAAACGGAGGGGTCCCCACTGAAGCTTTCTTT CATANGGVPTEAFF
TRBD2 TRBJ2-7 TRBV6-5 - TGTGCCAGCAACGAGATAGCGGGAGACGTCGAGCAGTACTTC CASNEIAGDVEQYF
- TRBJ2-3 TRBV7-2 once TGTGCCAGCAGCCTTCGCCAGGCAGATACGCAGTATTTT CASSLRQADTQYF
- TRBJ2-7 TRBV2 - TGTGCCTCCTCTTTGGCGGCCTACGAGCAGTACTTC CASSLAAYEQYF
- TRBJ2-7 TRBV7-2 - TGTGCCAGCAGCTTCGGGAACTCCTACGAGCAGTACTTC CASSFGNSYEQYF
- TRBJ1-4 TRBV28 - TGTGCCAGCAGTTTTCCCGGTCCTAATGAAAAACTGTTTTTT CASSFPGPNEKLFF
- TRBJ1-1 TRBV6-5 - TGTGCCAGCAGGGTGCGGAAGAACACTGAAGCTTTCTTT CASRVRKNTEAFF
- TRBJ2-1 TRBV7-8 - TGTGCCAGCAGCTTTCTGTACAATGAGCAGTTCTTC CASSFLYNEQFF
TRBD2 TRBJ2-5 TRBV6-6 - TGTGCCACCTGGGGACTAGCGGGGTTGGAGACCCAGTACTTC CATWGLAGLETQYF
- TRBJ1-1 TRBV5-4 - TGTGCCAGCAGCTGGAACGGAGGTGGCGCTTTCTTT CASSWNGGGAFF
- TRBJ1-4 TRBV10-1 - TGCGCCAGCCGTTGGAGGGGTAGAGAAAAACTGTTTTTT CASRWRGREKLFF
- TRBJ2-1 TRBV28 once TGTGCCAGCAGTCATGGGCAGGGTCGGGATGAGCAGTTCTTC CASSHGQGRDEQFF
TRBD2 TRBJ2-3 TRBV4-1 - TGCGCCAGCTCCCCCTCTTCACCGGGACTAGCGGGAGGTACTACGCAGTATTTT CASSPSSPGLAGGTTQYF
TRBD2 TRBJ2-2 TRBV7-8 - TGTGCCAGCAGCCCAGGGGGACTAGCGGGAGAGGGGGAGCTGTTTTTT CASSPGGLAGEGELFF
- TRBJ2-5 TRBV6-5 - TGTGCCAGCTCGGAGTCTTGGGAGACCCAGTACTTC CASSESWETQYF
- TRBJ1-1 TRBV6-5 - TGTGCCAGCAGTACCGGACAGATGAACACTGAAGCTTTCTTT CASSTGQMNTEAFF
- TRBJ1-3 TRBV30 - TGTGCCTGGAGTGTAGCCGACTCTGGAAACACCATATATTTT CAWSVADSGNTIYF
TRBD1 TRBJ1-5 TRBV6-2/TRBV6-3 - TGTGCCAGCAGTACAGGACAGGGATTACGTTATCAGCCCCAGCATTTT CASSTGQGLRYQPQHF
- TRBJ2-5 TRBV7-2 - TGTGCCAGCAGCTTCGGAGAGACCCAGTACTTC CASSFGETQYF
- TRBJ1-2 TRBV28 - TGTGCCAGCAGTTTGGCGGTCCCGACTAACTATGGCTACACCTTC CASSLAVPTNYGYTF
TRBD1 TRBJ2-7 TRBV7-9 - TGTGCCAGCAGCACCATGGGACAGGGCAAGCACGAGCAGTACTTC CASSTMGQGKHEQYF